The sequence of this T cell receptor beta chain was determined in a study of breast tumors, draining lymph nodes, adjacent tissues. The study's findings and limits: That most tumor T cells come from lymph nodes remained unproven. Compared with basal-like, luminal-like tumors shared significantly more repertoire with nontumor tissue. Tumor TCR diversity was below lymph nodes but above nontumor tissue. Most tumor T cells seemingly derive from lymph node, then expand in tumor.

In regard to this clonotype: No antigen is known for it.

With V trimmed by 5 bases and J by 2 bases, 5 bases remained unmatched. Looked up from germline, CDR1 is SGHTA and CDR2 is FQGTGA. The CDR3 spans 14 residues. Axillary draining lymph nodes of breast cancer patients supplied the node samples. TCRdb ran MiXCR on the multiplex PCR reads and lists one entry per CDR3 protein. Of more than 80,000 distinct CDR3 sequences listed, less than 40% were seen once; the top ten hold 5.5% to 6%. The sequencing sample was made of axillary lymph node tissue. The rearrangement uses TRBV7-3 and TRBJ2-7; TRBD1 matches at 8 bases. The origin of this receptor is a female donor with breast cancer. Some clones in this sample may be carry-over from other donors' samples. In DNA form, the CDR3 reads TGTGCCAGCAGCATGAGGACAGGGACCTACGAGCAGTACTTC. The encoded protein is CASSMRTGTYEQYF.